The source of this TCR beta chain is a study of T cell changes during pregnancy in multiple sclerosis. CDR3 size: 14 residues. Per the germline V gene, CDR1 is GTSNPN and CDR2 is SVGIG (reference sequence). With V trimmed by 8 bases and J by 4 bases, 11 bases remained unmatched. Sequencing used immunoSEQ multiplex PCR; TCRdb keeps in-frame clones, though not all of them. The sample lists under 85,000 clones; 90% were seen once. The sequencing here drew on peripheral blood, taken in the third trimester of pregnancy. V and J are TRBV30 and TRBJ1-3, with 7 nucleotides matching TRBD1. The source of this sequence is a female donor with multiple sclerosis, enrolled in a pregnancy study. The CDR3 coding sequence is TGTGCCCAATCGACAGGGTCGGAGGGAAACACCATATATTTT. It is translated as CAQSTGSEGNTIYF.